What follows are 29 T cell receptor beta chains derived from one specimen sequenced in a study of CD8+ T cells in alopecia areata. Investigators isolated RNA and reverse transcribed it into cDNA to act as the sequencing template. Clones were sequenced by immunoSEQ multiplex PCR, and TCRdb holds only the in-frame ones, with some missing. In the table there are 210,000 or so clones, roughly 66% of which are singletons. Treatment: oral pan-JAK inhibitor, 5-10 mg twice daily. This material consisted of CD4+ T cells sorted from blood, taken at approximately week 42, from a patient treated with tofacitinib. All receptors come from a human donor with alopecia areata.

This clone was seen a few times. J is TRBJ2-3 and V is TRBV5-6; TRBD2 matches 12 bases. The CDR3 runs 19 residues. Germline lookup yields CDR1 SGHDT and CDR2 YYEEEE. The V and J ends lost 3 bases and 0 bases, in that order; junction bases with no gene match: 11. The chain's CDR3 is CASSSAGLAGGPSTDTQYF. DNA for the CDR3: TGTGCCAGCAGCTCAGCTGGGCTAGCGGGGGGGCCTAGCACAGATACGCAGTATTTT. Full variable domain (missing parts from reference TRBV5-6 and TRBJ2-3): DAGVTQSPTHLIKTRGQQVTLRCSPKSGHDTVSWYQQALGQGPQFIFQYYEEEERQRGNFPDRFSGHQFPNYSSELNVNALLLGDSALYLCASSSAGLAGGPSTDTQYFGPGTRLTVL.

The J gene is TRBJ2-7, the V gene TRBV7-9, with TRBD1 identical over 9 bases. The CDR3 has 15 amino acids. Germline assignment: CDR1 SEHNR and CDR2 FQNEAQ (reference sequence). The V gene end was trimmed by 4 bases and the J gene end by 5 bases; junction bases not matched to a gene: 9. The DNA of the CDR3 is TGTGCCAGCAGCTCAGGCCGGGACAGGGTAAACGAGCAGTACTTC. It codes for CASSSGRDRVNEQYF.

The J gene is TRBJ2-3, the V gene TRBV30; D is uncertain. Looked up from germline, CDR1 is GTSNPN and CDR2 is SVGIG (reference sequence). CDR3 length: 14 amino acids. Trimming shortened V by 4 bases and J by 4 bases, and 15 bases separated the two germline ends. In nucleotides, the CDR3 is TGTGCCTGGAATCCCCTAGTTGGGGCAGATACGCAGTATTTT. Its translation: CAWNPLVGADTQYF. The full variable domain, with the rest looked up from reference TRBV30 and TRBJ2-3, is SQTIHQWPATLVQPVGSPLSLECTVEGTSNPNLYWYRQAAGRGLQLLFYSVGIGQISSEVPQNLSASRPQDRQFILSSKKLLLSDSGFYLCAWNPLVGADTQYFGPGTRLTVL.

The CDR3 region is CASSPTPRQGGETQYF. The CDR3 DNA sequence: TGCGCCAGCAGCCCTACCCCGAGACAGGGAGGAGAGACCCAGTACTTC. This chain links TRBV5-1 with TRBJ2-5, with D tentatively TRBD1 (7 bases). The ends were cut back, 4 bases at V and 4 bases at J, with 20 bases in the middle. The CDR3 has 16 residues. From germline, CDR1 is SGHRS and CDR2 YFSETQ.

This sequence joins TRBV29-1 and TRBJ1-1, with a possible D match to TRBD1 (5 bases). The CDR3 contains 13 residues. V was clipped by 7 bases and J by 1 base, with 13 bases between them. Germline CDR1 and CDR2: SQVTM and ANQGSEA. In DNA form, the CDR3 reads TGCAGCGCATCGGGGGTCGGGAACACTGAAGCTTTCTTT. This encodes CSASGVGNTEAFF.

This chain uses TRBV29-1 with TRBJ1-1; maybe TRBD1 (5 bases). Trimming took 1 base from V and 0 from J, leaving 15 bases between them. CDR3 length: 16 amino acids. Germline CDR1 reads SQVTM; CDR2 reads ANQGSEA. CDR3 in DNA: TGCAGCGTTGAAGCGATGCGACAGAGAATGAACACTGAAGCTTTCTTT. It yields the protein CSVEAMRQRMNTEAFF.

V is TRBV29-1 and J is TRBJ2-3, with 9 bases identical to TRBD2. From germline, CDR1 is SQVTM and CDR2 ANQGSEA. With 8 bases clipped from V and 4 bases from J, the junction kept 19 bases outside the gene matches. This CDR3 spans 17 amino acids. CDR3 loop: CSTSGTSSIVAADTQYF. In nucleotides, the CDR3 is TGCAGCACGTCCGGGACTAGCTCGATTGTGGCTGCAGATACGCAGTATTTT.

The CDR3 DNA sequence: TGTGCCAGCAGCTTATTCTGGCAAGAGACCCAGTACTTC. Protein: CASSLFWQETQYF. V usage is TRBV7-7 and J usage is TRBJ2-5; D not resolved. The germline V and J ends were trimmed by 2 bases and 2 bases, with 6 bases remaining between them. The germline gives CDR1 SSHAT, CDR2 FNYEAQ (reference sequence). The CDR3 is made up of 13 amino acids.

The CDR3 sequence: CASSSAGNTIYF. DNA of the CDR3: TGTGCCAGCAGCTCCGCAGGAAACACCATATATTTT. The chain has TRBV7-6 and TRBJ1-3; D call uncertain. The CDR3 extends over 12 amino acids. CDR1 SGHVS and CDR2 FNYEAQ come from the germline V gene. Between the trimmed V and J ends, which lost 4 bases and 4 bases, there was a span of 5 bases.

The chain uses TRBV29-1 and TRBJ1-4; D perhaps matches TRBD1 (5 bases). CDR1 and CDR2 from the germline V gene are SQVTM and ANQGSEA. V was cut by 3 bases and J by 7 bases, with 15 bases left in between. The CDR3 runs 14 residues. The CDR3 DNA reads TGCAGCGTTGATTTGGGGCAGGGATCTGAAAAACTGTTTTTT. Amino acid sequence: CSVDLGQGSEKLFF. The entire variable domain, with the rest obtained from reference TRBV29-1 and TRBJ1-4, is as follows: SAVISQKPSRDICQRGTSLTIQCQVDSQVTMMFWYRQQPGQSLTLIATANQGSEATYESGFVIDKFPISRPNLTFSTLTVSNMSPEDSSIYLCSVDLGQGSEKLFFGSGTQLSVL.

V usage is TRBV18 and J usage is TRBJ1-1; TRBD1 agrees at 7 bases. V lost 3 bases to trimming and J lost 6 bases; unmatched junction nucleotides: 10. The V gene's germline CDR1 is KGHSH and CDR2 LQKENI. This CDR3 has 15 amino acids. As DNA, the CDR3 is TGTGCCAGCTCACCCCCGGGACAGTCAAGGGCTGAAGCTTTCTTT. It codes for CASSPPGQSRAEAFF.

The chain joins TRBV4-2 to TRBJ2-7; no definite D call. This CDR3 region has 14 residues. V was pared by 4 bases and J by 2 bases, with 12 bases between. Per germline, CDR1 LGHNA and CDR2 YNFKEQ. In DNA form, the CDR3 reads TGTGCCAGCAGCCGAGAGTGGGGAACCTACGAGCAGTACTTC. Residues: CASSREWGTYEQYF.

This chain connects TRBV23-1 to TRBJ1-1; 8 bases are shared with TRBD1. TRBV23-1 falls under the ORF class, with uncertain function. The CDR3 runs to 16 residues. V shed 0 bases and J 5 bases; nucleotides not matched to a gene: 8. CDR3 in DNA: TGCGCCAGCAGTCAATCGGGGACAGGAGCAGGGACTGAAGCTTTCTTT. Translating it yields CASSQSGTGAGTEAFF.

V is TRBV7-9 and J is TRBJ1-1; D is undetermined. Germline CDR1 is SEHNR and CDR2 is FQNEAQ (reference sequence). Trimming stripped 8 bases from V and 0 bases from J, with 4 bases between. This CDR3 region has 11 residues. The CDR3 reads CASGLNTEAFF. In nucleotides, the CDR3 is TGTGCCAGCGGATTGAACACTGAAGCTTTCTTT.

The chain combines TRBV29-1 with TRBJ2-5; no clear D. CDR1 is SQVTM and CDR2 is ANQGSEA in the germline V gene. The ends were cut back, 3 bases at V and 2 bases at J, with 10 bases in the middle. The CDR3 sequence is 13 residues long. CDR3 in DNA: TGCAGCGTTGAGTATGGGCCTCAAGAGACCCAGTACTTC. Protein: CSVEYGPQETQYF.

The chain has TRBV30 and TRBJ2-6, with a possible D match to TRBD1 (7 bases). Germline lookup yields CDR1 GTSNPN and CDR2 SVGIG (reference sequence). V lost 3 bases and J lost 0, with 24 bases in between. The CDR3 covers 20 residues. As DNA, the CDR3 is TGTGCCTGGAGGGCCGGGACAGTCGGGAGACTCTCCTCTGGGGCCAACGTCCTGACTTTC. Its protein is CAWRAGTVGRLSSGANVLTF.

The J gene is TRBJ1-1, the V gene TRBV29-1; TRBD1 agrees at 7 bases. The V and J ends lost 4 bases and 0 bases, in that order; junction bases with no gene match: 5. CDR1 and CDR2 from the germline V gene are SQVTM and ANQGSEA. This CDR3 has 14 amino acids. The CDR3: CSVGDRHMNTEAFF. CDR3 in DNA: TGCAGCGTTGGGGACAGACACATGAACACTGAAGCTTTCTTT.

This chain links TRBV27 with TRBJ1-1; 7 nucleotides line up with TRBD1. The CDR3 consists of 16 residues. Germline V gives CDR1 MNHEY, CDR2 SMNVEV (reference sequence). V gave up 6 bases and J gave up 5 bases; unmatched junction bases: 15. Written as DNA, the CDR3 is TGTGCCAGCAGCCCCCCCCGACAGGGCTTGCGGACTGAAGCTTTCTTT. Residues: CASSPPRQGLRTEAFF.

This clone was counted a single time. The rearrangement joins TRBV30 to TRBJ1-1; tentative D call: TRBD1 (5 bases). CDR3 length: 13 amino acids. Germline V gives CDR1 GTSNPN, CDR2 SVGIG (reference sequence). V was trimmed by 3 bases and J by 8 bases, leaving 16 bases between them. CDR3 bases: TGTGCCTGGAGCACCGGGACGGGCACAGAAGCTTTCTTT. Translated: CAWSTGTGTEAFF.

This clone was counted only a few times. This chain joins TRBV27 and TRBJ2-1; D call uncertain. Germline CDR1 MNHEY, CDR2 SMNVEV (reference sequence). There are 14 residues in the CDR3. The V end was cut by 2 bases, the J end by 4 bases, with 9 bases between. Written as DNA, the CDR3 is TGTGCCAGCAGTTTAAGCGAGCCTTACAATGAGCAGTTCTTC. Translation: CASSLSEPYNEQFF.

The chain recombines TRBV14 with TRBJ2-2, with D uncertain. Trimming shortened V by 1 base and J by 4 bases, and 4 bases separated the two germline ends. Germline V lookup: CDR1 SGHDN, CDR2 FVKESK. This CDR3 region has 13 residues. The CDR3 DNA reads TGTGCCAGCAGCCAAGGTCTCACCGGGGAGCTGTTTTTT. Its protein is CASSQGLTGELFF.

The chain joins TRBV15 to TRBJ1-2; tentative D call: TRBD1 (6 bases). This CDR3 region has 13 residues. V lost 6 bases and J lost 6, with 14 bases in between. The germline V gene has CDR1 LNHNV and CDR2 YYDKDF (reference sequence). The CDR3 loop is CATSEGGPDGYTF. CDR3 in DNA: TGTGCCACCAGTGAGGGGGGGCCTGATGGCTACACCTTC.

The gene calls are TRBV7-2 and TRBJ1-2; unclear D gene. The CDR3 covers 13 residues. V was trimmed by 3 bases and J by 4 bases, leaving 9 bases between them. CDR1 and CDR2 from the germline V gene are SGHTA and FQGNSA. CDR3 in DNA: TGTGCCAGCAGCTTCGGCCCCTCCTATGGCTACACCTTC. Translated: CASSFGPSYGYTF.

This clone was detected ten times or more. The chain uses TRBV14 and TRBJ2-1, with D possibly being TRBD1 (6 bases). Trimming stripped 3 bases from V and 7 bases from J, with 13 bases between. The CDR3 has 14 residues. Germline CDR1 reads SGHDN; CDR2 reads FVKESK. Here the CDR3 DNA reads TGTGCCAGCAGCCATATGGGGGCAACTAATGAGCAGTTCTTC. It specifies CASSHMGATNEQFF.

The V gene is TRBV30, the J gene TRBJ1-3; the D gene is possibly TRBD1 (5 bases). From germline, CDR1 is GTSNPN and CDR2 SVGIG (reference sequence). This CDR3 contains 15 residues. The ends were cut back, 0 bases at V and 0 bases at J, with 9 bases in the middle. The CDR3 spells CAWSVGAISGNTIYF. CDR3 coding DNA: TGTGCCTGGAGTGTAGGGGCGATCTCTGGAAACACCATATATTTT.

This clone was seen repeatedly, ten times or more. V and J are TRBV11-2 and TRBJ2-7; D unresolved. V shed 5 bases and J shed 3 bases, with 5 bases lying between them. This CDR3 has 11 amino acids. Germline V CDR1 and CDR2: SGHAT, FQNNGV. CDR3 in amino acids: CASSGNYEQYF. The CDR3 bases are TGTGCCAGCAGCGGAAACTACGAGCAGTACTTC.

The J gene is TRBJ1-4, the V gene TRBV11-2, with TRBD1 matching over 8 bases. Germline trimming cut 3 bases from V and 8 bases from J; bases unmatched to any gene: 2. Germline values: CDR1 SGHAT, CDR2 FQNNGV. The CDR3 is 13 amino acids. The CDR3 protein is CASSLDRDEKLFF. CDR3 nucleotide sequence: TGTGCCAGCAGCTTGGACAGGGACGAAAAACTGTTTTTT.

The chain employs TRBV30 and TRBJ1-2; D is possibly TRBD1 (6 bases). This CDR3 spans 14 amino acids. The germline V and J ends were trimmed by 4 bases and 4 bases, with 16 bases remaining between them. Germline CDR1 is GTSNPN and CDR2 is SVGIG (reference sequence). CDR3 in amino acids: CAWMGGQSSYGYTF. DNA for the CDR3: TGTGCCTGGATGGGGGGGCAGTCTTCCTATGGCTACACCTTC.

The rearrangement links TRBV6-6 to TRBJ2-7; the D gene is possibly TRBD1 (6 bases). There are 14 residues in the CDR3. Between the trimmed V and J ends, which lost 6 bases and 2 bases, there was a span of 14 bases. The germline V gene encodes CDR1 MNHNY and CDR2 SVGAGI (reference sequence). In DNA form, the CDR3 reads TGTGCCAGCAGACCTGGGACAACCGCCTACGAGCAGTACTTC. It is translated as CASRPGTTAYEQYF.